These 16 T cell receptor beta chains were all obtained from the same sample, sequenced in a study of identical twins. TCRdb re-derived calls from the 5' RACE reads in MiXCR, one entry per CDR3 protein. The sample includes roughly 710,000 distinct CDR3 sequences, around 6.1% of them seen just once. Sequenced: naive T cells sorted from blood. These receptors were taken from a man younger than 35 in good health.

This chain links TRBV13 with TRBJ2-2; the match to TRBD1 covers 10 bases. This CDR3 contains 17 residues. The germline V gene has CDR1 PRHDT and CDR2 FYEKMQ (reference sequence). With 5 bases clipped from V and 2 bases from J, the junction kept 8 bases outside the gene matches. CDR3 DNA: TGTGCCAGCAGCAAGCCCCGGGACAGGGGAAACACCGGGGAGCTGTTTTTT. Its protein product is CASSKPRDRGNTGELFF. The variable domain in full, completed from reference TRBV13 and TRBJ2-2, reads AAGVIQSPRHLIKEKRETATLKCYPIPRHDTVYWYQQGPGQDPQFLISFYEKMQSDKGSIPDRFSAQQFSDYHSELNMSSLELGDSALYFCASSKPRDRGNTGELFFGEGSRLTVL.

This clonotype was observed a few times. The rearrangement joins TRBV5-1 to TRBJ2-2, with D maybe TRBD2 (5 bases). The V and J ends lost 0 bases and 1 base respectively, with 13 bases between them. Per germline, CDR1 SGHRS and CDR2 YFSETQ. CDR3 length equals 17 residues. In nucleotides, the CDR3 is TGCGCCAGCAGCTTGGCAGTTTTCGGGGAGAACACCGGGGAGCTGTTTTTT. Its protein product is CASSLAVFGENTGELFF.

This clonotype was recorded many times. V and J are TRBV29-1 and TRBJ2-7, with TRBD2 as a possible D gene (5 bases). The germline V gene encodes CDR1 SQVTM and CDR2 ANQGSEA. V was cut by 5 bases and J by 0 bases, with 11 bases left in between. This CDR3 contains 13 residues. This chain's CDR3 is CSVLATSSYEQYF. The CDR3 DNA reads TGCAGCGTTTTGGCTACTAGCTCCTACGAGCAGTACTTC.

In its sample, this clonotype was seen a few times. As the CDR3 is not closed by the conserved phenylalanine or tryptophan, this likely results from a read error. The DNA is left out, because the CDR3 cannot be placed on it with certainty; the CDR3 is given as TCRdb lists it. The gene calls are TRBV7-2 and TRBJ2-7; TRBD2, the table's D call, lacks a check against the DNA. Germline lookup yields CDR1 SGHTA and CDR2 FQGNSA. The CDR3 extends over 15 residues, inclusive of both ends. CDR3: CASSTETSGRGIFFY.

This clonotype was seen repeatedly, ten times or more. The chain employs TRBV29-1 and TRBJ2-1, with D possibly being TRBD2 (6 bases). From germline, CDR1 is SQVTM and CDR2 ANQGSEA. Trimming took 7 bases from V and 4 from J, leaving 14 bases between them. CDR3 size: 13 residues. The CDR3 region is CSAFPGLYNEQFF. The CDR3 DNA reads TGCAGCGCCTTCCCGGGACTTTACAATGAGCAGTTCTTC.

The sample holds a few counts of this clonotype. The chain uses TRBV4-1 and TRBJ2-3, with 9 bases matching TRBD1. The CDR3 loop spans 18 amino acids. J was trimmed by 0 bases and V by 4 bases; bases with no gene match: 11. Germline V CDR1 and CDR2: MGHRA, YSYEKL. CDR3 DNA sequence: TGCGCCAGCAGCCTAGCCACTAGGACAGGGGATAGCACAGATACGCAGTATTTT. It yields the protein CASSLATRTGDSTDTQYF.

This clonotype was observed a handful of times. In DNA, the CDR3 is TGTGCCAGCAGCTTAGTCGGTAACCTCCTTAGCGGGAACAATGAGCAGTTCTTC. Amino acid sequence: CASSLVGNLLSGNNEQFF. The V gene is TRBV7-2, the J gene TRBJ2-1; 8 nucleotides align to TRBD2. V trimming: 1 base; J trimming: 5 bases; junction bases outside the gene matches: 13. Germline V gives CDR1 SGHTA, CDR2 FQGNSA. The CDR3 length is 18 residues.

This clonotype was detected many times. The chain links TRBV3-1 to TRBJ2-3, with 9 bases fitting TRBD2. The CDR3 spans 15 residues. V was pared by 4 bases and J by 3 bases, with 5 bases of the junction left unmatched. Germline CDR1 is LGHDT and CDR2 is YNNKEL (reference sequence). Here the CDR3 reads CASSLRSGRTDTQYF. Here the CDR3 DNA reads TGTGCCAGCAGCCTACGTAGCGGGAGAACAGATACGCAGTATTTT.

At least ten counts were recorded for this clonotype. The rearrangement links TRBV29-1 to TRBJ2-3; D ambiguous. In germline, CDR1 is SQVTM, CDR2 ANQGSEA. The CDR3 loop spans 13 amino acids. The V gene lost 4 bases and the J gene lost 2 bases, with 10 bases spanning the gap. The CDR3 spells CSVGSMYTDTQYF. The CDR3 coding sequence is TGCAGCGTTGGCAGTATGTACACAGATACGCAGTATTTT.

The rearrangement uses TRBV4-1 and TRBJ2-7; no clear D. Germline V gene data show CDR1 as MGHRA and CDR2 as YSYEKL. The V end was cut by 0 bases, the J end by 6 bases, with 12 bases between. The CDR3 is 14 residues long. This chain's CDR3 is CASSQEVVGTEQYV. The CDR3 nucleotides read TGCGCCAGCAGCCAAGAGGTAGTGGGTACCGAGCAGTACGTC.

In this sample, this clonotype turned up many times. The genes are TRBV20-1 and TRBJ1-1; D not resolved. The CDR3 contains 11 residues. CDR1 is DFQATT and CDR2 is SNEGSKA in the germline V gene (reference sequence). Trimming left V 3 bases short and J 0 bases short, with 2 bases between. The chain's CDR3 is CSASLNTEAFF. Written as DNA, the CDR3 is TGCAGTGCTAGCCTGAACACTGAAGCTTTCTTT.

This chain connects TRBV3-1 to TRBJ2-4, with 10 bases identical to TRBD2. CDR3 length: 17 residues. Unmatched junction bases numbered 10, after V lost 3 bases and J lost 5 bases. CDR1 is LGHDT and CDR2 is YNNKEL in the germline V gene (reference sequence). The CDR3 here is CASSHISRLAGENIQYF. CDR3 sequence (DNA): TGTGCCAGCAGCCACATCTCCCGGCTAGCGGGGGAAAACATTCAGTACTTC.

This clonotype came up a few times. The chain recombines TRBV30 with TRBJ2-7; D is perhaps TRBD1 (6 bases). The CDR3 extends over 12 amino acids. CDR1 and CDR2 from the germline V gene are GTSNPN and SVGIG (reference sequence). V lost 6 bases and J 0 bases, leaving 9 bases between the germline ends. The CDR3 loop is CACRQDSYEQYF. CDR3 nucleotide sequence: TGTGCCTGTAGACAGGACTCCTACGAGCAGTACTTC.

This clonotype was found a few times. The chain couples TRBV11-2 to TRBJ2-1; D ambiguous. Looked up from germline, CDR1 is SGHAT and CDR2 is FQNNGV. The CDR3 has 13 residues. Trimming took off 0 bases at V and 6 bases at J, with 6 bases between the two ends. This CDR3 is CASSLDFLNEQFF. CDR3 nucleotides: TGTGCCAGCAGCTTAGACTTCCTCAATGAGCAGTTCTTC.

This clonotype was found many times. This chain connects TRBV5-1 to TRBJ2-5; D call uncertain. V lost 1 base and J 3 bases, leaving 4 bases between the germline ends. Per germline, CDR1 SGHRS and CDR2 YFSETQ. CDR3 size: 12 residues. The CDR3 coding sequence is TGCGCCAGCAGCTTGTCCGAAGAGACCCAGTACTTC. Protein product: CASSLSEETQYF.

Details on this clonotype: A read error is possible here, since a much larger clone lies one base away. The rearrangement links TRBV28 to TRBJ2-1, with D unclear. Between the trimmed V and J ends, which lost 4 bases and 7 bases, there was a span of 17 bases. The length of the CDR3 is 15 residues. Germline V lookup: CDR1 MDHEN, CDR2 SYDVKM. CDR3 nucleotide sequence: TGTGCCAGCAGTTATGGGCCTTCCCCCACTAATGAGCAGTTCTTC. Its translation is CASSYGPSPTNEQFF.